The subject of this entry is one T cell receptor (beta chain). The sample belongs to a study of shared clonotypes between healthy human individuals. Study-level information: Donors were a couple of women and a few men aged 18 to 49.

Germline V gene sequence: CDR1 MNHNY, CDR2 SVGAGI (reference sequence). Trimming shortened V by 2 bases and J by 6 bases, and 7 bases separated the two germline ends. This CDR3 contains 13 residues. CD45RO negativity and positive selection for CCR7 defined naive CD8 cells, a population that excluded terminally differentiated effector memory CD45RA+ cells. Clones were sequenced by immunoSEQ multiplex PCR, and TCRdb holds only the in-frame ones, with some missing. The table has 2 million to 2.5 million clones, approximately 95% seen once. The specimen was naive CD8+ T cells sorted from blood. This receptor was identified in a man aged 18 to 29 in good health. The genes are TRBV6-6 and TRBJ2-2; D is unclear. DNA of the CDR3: TGTGCCAGCAGTTACCAGTCCCCCGGGGAGCTGTTTTTT. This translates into CASSYQSPGELFF.